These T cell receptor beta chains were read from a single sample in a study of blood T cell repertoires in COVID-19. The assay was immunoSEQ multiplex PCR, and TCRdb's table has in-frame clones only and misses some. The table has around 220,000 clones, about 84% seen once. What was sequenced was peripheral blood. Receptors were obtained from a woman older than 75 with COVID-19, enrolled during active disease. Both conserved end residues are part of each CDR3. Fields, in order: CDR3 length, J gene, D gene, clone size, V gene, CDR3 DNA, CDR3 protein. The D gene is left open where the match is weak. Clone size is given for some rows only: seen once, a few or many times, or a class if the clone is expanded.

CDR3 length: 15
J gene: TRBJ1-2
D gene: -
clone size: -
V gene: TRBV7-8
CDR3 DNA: TGTGCCAGCAGCTCTCGTGATAGGGGTTGGTACGGCTACACCTTC
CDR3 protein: CASSSRDRGWYGYTF

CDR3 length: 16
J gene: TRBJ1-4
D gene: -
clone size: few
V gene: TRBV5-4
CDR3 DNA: TGTGCCAGCAGCTGGAATCGGGGGGCAACTAATGAAAAACTGTTTTTT
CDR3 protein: CASSWNRGATNEKLFF

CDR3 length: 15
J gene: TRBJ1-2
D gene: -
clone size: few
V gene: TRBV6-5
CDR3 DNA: TGTGCCAGCAGGTCGGCCTCACTAACTAACTATGGCTACACCTTC
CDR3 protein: CASRSASLTNYGYTF

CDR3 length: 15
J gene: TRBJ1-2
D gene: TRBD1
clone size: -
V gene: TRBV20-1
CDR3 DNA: TGCAGTGCTAGTAGGAGGGGCCAGACAGGGGAAGGCTACACCTTC
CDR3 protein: CSASRRGQTGEGYTF

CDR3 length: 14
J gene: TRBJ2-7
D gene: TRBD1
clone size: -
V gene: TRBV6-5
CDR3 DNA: TGTGCCAGCAGGACAGGGGCGGAAAGTGGCGAGCAGTACTTC
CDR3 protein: CASRTGAESGEQYF

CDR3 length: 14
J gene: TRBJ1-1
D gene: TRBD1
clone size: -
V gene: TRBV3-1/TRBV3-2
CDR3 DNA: TGTGCCAGCAGACCTACAGGGGGGGCGACTGAAGCTTTCTTT
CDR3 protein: CASRPTGGATEAFF

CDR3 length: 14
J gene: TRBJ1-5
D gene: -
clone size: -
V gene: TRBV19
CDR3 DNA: TGTGCCAGTAGTGTCATTCAGGGGACAAAGCCCCAGCATTTT
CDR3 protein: CASSVIQGTKPQHF

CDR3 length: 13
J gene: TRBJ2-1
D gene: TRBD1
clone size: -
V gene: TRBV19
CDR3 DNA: TGTGCCACTCAGGGGGCCACCTACAATGAGCAGTTCTTC
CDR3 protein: CATQGATYNEQFF

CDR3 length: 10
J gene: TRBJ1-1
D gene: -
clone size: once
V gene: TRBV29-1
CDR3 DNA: TGCAGCGTTGCAAACACTGAAGCTTTCTTT
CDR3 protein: CSVANTEAFF

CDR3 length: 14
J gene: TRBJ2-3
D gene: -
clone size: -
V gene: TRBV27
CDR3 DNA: TGTGCCAGCAGTTTACGGAGGCCAGCAGATACGCAGTATTTT
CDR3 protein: CASSLRRPADTQYF

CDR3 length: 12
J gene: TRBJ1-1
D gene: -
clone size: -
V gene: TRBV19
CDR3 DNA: TGTGCCAGTAGTATACCCGGAGGGCGGGCTTTCTTT
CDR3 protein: CASSIPGGRAFF

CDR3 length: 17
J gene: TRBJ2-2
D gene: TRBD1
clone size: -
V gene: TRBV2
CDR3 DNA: TGTGCCAGCCAGAAGGACAGGGTACTATTGGACACCGGGGAGCTGTTTTTT
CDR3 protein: CASQKDRVLLDTGELFF

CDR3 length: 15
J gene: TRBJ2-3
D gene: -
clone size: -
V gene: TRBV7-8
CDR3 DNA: TGTGCCAGCAGCTTACGAGGGGACTTCACAGATACGCAGTATTTT
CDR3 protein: CASSLRGDFTDTQYF

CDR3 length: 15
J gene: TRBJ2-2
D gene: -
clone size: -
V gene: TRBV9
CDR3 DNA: TGTGCCAGCAGCGTAGCGGGGCAGGGGTTCGGGGAGCTGTTTTTT
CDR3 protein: CASSVAGQGFGELFF

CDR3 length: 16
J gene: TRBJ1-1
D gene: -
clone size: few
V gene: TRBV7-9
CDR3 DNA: TGTGCCAGCAGCTTATCGCGAACCAGGGGGAACACTGAAGCTTTCTTT
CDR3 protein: CASSLSRTRGNTEAFF

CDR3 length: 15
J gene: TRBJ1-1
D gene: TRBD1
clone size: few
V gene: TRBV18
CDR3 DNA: TGTGCCAGCTCACCAAGCGGACAGGGTGGTACTGAAGCTTTCTTT
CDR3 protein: CASSPSGQGGTEAFF

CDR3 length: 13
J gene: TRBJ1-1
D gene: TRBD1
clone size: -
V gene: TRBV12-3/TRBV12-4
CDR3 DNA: TGTGCCACCTCGACAGGGTTGAACACTGAAGCTTTCTTT
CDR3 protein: CATSTGLNTEAFF

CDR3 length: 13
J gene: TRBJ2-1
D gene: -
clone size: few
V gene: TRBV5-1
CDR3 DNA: TGCGCCAGCAGCTCCGAGGTCAGCGATGAGCAGTTCTTC
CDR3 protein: CASSSEVSDEQFF

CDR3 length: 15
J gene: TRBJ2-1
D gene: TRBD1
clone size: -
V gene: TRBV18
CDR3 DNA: TGTGCCAGCTCACCCCCACGGACAGGGCCCAATGAGCAGTTCTTC
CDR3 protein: CASSPPRTGPNEQFF

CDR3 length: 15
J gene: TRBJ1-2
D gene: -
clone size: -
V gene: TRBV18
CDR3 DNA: TGTGCCAGCTCACCACCCGTCCGAGACTACTATGGCTACACCTTC
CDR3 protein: CASSPPVRDYYGYTF

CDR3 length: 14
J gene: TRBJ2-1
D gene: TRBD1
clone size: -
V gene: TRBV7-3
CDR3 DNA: TGTGCCAGCAGCTCGTCCCGGGACAGGGGAGAGCAGTTCTTC
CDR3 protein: CASSSSRDRGEQFF

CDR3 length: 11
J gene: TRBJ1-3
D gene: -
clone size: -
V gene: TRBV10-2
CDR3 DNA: TGTGCTTCGGCGGCTGGAAACACCATATATTTT
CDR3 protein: CASAAGNTIYF

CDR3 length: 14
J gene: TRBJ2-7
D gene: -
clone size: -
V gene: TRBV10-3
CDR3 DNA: TGTGCCATCAGAGGATTACAGGGATCCTACGAGCAGTACTTC
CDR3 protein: CAIRGLQGSYEQYF

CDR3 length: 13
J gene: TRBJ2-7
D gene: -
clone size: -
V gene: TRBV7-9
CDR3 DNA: TGTGCCAGCAGCTTAAGAGGAACCTACGAGCAGTACTTC
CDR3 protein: CASSLRGTYEQYF

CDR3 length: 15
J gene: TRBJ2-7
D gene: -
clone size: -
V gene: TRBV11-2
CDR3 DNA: TGTGCCAGCAGCTTAGGGGGGAGGACCAACTACGAGCAGTACTTC
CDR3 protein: CASSLGGRTNYEQYF

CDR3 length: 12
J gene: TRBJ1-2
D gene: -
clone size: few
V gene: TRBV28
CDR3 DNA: TGTGCCAGCAGTTCTCTTCGCTATGGCTACACCTTC
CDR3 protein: CASSSLRYGYTF

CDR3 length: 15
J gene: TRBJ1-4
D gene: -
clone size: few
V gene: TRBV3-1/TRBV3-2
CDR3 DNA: TGTGCCAGCAGACCCCGGGGTGCAACTAATGAAAAACTGTTTTTT
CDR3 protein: CASRPRGATNEKLFF

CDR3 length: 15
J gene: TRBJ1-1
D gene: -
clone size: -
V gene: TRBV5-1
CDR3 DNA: TGCGCCAGCAGCAGCCCGGGGGACGGCCAACTTGAAGCTTTCTTT
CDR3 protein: CASSSPGDGQLEAFF

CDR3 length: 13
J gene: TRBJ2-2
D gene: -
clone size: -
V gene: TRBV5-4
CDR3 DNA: TGTGCCAGCAGCTTGGAGGGGGCCGGGGAGCTGTTTTTT
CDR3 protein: CASSLEGAGELFF

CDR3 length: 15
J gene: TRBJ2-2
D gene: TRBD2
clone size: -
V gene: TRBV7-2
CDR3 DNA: TGTGCCAGCAGCTCAGGACTAGCGGACACCGGGGAGCTGTTTTTT
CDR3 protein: CASSSGLADTGELFF

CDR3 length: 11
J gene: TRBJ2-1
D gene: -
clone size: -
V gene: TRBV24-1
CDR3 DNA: TGTGCCACCAGTGATTCTAGAGGGCATTTCTTC
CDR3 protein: CATSDSRGHFF

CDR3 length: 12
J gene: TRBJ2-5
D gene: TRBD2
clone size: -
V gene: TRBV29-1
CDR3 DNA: TGCAGCGGCGGGAGCTTGGAAGAGACCCAGTACTTC
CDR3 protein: CSGGSLEETQYF

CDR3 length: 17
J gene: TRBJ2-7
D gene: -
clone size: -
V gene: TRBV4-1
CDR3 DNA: TGCGCCTCCGGCGGCACGCCTACTCAGGGGAGCTCCTACGAGCAGTACTTC
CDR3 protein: CASGGTPTQGSSYEQYF

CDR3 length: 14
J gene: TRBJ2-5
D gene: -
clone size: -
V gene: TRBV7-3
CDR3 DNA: TGTGCCAGCAGCCTACAGGGATTCCAAGAGACCCAGTACTTC
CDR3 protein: CASSLQGFQETQYF

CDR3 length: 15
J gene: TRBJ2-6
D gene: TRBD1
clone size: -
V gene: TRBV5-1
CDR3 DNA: TGCGCCAGCAGCCGGACAGGGTCCGGGGCCAACGTCCTGACTTTC
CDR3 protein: CASSRTGSGANVLTF

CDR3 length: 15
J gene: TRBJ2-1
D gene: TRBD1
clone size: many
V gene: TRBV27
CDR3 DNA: TGTGCCAGCAGTCCTCCGGGACAGATCTACAATGAGCAGTTCTTC
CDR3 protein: CASSPPGQIYNEQFF

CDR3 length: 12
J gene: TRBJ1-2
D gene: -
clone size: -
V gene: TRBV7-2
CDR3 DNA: TGTGCCAGCAGCTCGAGACAGCCGGGCTACACCTTC
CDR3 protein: CASSSRQPGYTF

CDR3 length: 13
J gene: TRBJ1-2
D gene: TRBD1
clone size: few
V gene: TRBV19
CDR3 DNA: TGTGCCAGTAGCCCTAGGACAGGGGGAGGCTACACCTTC
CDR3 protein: CASSPRTGGGYTF

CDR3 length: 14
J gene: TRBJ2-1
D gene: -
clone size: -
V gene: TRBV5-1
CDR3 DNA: TGCGCCAGCAGCGGGGGGACAGCCCACAATGAGCAGTTCTTC
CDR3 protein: CASSGGTAHNEQFF

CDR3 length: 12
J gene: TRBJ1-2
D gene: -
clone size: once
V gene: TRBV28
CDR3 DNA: TGTGCCAGCTCTGAGGCCAACTATGGCTACACCTTC
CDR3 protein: CASSEANYGYTF

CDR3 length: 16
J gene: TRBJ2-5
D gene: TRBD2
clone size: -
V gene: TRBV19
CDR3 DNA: TGTGCCAGTAGGAGAGGTAGCGGGGTCCATCAAGAGACCCAGTACTTC
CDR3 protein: CASRRGSGVHQETQYF

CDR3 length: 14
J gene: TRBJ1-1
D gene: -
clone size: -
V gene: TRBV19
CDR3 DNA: TGTGCCAGTAGTATAGGACACTTGAACACTGAAGCTTTCTTT
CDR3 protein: CASSIGHLNTEAFF

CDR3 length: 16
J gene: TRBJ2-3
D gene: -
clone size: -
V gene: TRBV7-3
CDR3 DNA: TGTGCCAGCAGCTTAACCGGTCTCCTTAACACAGATACGCAGTATTTT
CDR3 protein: CASSLTGLLNTDTQYF

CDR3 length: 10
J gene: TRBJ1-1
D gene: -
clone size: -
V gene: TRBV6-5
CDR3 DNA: TGTGCCAACGGGATTACTGAAGCTTTCTTT
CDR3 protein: CANGITEAFF

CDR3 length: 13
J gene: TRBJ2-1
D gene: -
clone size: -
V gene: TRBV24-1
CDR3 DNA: TGTGCCACCAGTGATTCAACCCCAGGTGAGCAGTTCTTC
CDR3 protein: CATSDSTPGEQFF

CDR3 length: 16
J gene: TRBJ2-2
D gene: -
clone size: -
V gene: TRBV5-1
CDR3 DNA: TGCGCCAGCAGCAAGCCCCGGGATACGAACACCGGGGAGCTGTTTTTT
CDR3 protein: CASSKPRDTNTGELFF

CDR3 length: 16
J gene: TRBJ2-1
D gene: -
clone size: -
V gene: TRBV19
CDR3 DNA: TGTGCCAGTAGCCAAACCCGCGGGGTCTCCTACAATGAGCAGTTCTTC
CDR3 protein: CASSQTRGVSYNEQFF

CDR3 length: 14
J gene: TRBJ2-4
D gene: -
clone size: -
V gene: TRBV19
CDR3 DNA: TGTGCCAGTATCGGGGGAGCAGTCAAAAACATTCAGTACTTC
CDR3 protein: CASIGGAVKNIQYF